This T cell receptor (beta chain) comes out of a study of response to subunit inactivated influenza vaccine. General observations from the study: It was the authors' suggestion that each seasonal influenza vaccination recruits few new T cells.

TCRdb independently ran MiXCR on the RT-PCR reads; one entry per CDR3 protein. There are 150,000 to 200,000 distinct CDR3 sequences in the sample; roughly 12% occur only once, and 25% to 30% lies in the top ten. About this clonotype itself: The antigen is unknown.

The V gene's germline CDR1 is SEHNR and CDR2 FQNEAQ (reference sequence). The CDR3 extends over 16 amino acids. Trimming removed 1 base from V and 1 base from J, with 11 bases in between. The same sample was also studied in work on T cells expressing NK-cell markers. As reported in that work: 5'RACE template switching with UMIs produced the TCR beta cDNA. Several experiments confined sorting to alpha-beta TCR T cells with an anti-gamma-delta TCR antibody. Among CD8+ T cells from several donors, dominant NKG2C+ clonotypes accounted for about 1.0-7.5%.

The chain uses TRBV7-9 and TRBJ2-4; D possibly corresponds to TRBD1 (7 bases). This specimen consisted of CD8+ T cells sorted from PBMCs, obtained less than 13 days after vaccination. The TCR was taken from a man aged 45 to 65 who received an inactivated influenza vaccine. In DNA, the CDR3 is TGTGCCAGCAGCTTAGTCAGGGGGAGGGCCAAAAACATTCAGTACTTC. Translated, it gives CASSLVRGRAKNIQYF.